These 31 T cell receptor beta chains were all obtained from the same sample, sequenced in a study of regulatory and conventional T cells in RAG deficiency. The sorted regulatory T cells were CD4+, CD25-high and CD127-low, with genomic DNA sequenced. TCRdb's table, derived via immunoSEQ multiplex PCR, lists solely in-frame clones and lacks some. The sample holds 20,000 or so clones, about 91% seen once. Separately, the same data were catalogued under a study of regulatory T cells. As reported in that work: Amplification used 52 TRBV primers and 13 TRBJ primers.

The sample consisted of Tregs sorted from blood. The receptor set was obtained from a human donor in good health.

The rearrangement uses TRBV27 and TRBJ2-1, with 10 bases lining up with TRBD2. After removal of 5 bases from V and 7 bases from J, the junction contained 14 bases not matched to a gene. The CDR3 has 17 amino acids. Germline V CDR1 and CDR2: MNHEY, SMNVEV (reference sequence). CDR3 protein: CASSPPAVGTSENEQFF. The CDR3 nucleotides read TGTGCCAGCAGTCCCCCGGCCGTCGGGACTAGCGAGAATGAGCAGTTCTTC.

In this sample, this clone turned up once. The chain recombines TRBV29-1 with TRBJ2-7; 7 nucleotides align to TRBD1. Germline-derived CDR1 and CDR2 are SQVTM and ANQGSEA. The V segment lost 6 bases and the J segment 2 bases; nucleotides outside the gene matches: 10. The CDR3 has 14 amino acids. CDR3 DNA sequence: TGCAGCGTCGCCACGGGTACAGGGGCCTACGAGCAGTACTTC. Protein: CSVATGTGAYEQYF.

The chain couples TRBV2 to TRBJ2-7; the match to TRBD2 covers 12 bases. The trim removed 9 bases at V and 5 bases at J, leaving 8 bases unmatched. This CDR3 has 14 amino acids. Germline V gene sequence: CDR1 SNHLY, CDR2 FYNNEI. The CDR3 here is CASSLAGGRDEQYF. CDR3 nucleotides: TGTGCCAGTAGCCTAGCGGGAGGGCGAGACGAGCAGTACTTC.

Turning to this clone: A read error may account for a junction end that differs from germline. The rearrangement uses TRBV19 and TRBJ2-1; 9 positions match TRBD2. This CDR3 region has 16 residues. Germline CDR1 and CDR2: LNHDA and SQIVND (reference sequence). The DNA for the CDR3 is TGTGCCAGTGGTATTTTCGCGGGAGGGGCCTACAATGAGCAGTTCTTC. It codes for CASGIFAGGAYNEQFF. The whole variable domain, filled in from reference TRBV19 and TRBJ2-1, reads DGGITQSPKYLFRKEGQNVTLSCEQNLNHDAMYWYRQDPGQGLRLIYYSQIVNDFQKGDIAEGYSVSREKKESFPLTVTSAQKNPTAFYLCASGIFAGGAYNEQFFGPGTRLTVL.

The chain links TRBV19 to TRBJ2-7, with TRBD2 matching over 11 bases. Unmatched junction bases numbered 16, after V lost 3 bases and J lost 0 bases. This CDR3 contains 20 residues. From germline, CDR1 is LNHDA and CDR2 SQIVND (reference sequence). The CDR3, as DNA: TGTGCCAGTAGTATTGCCCCACTAGCGGGAGAACAAATAAACTCCTACGAGCAGTACTTC. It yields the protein CASSIAPLAGEQINSYEQYF.

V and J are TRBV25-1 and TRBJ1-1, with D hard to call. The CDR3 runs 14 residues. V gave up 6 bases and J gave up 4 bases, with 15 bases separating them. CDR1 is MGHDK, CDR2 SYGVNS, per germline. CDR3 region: CASRRTRHSTEAFF. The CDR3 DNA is TGTGCCAGCAGGAGAACCCGACACAGCACTGAAGCTTTCTTT.

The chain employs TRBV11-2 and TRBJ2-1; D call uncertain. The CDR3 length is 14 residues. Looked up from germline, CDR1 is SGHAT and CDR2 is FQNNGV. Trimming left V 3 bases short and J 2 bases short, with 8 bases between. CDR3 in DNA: TGTGCCAGCAGCTTCCCGGTCCCCTACAATGAGCAGTTCTTC. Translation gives CASSFPVPYNEQFF.

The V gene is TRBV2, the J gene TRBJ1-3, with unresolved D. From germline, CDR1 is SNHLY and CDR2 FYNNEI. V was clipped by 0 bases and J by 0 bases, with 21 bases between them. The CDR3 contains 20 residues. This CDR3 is CASSEAPLWRTSDSGNTIYF. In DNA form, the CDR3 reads TGTGCCAGCAGTGAAGCTCCGCTTTGGAGAACCTCTGACTCTGGAAACACCATATATTTT.

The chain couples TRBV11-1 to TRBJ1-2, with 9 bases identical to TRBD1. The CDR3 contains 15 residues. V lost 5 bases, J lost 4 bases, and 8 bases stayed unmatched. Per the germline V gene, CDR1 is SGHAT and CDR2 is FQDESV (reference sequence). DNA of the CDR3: TGTGCCAGCAGCCGGGGGGGACAGGGCGGCTATGGCTACACCTTC. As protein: CASSRGGQGGYGYTF.

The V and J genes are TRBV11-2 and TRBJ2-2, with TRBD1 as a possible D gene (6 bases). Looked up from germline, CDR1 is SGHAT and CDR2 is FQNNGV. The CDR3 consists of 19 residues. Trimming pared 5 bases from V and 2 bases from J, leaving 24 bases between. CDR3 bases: TGTGCCAGCAGCCAAGGGGGTGGGCAGGGCCCCTTAAACACCGGGGAGCTGTTTTTT. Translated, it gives CASSQGGGQGPLNTGELFF.

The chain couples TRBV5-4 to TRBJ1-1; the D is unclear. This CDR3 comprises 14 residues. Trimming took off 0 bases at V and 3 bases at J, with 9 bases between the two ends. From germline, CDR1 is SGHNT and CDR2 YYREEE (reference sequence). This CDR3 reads CASSLAFGDTEAFF. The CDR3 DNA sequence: TGTGCCAGCAGCTTGGCCTTCGGAGACACTGAAGCTTTCTTT.

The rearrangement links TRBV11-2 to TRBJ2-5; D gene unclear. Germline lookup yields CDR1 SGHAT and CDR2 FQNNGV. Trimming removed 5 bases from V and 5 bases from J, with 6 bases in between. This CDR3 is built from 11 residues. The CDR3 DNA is TGTGCCAGCAGCCTCGGGGAGACCCAGTACTTC. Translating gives CASSLGETQYF.

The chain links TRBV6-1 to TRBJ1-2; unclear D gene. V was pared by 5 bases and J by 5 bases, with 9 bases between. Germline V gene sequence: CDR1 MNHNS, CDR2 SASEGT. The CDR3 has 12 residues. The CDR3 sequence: CASSYSGYGYTF. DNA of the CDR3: TGTGCCAGCAGTTATTCGGGGTATGGCTACACCTTC.

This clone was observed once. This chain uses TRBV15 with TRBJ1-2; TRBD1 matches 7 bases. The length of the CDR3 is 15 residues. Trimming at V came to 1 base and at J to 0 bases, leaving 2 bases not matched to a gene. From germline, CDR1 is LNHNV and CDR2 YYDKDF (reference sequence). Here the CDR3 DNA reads TGTGCCACCAGCAGAGGGACAGGCACTAACTATGGCTACACCTTC. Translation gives CATSRGTGTNYGYTF.

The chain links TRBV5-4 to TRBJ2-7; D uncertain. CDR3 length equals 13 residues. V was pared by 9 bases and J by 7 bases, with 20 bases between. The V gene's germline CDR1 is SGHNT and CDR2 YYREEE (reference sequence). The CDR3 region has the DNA TGTGCCATACGAACCGAGACTCGTGGAGAGCAGTACTTC. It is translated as CAIRTETRGEQYF.

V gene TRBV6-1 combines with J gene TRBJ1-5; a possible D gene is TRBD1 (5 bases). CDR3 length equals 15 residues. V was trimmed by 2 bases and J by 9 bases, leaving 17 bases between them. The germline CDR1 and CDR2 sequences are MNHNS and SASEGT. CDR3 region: CASSEYGTVFGPQHF. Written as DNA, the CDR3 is TGTGCCAGCAGTGAATACGGGACGGTTTTTGGGCCCCAGCATTTT.

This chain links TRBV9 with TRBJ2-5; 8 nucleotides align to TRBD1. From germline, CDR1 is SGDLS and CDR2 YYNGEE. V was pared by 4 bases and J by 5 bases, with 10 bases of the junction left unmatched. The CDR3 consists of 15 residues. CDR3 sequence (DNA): TGTGCCAGCAGCTCCCGGACAGGGATAACGGAGACCCAGTACTTC. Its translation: CASSSRTGITETQYF.

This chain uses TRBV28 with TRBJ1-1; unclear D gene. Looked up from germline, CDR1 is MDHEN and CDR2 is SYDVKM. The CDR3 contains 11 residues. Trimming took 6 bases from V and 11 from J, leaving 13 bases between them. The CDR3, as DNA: TGTGCCAGCAGCCACCAGTGGGAGGCTTTCTTT. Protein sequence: CASSHQWEAFF.

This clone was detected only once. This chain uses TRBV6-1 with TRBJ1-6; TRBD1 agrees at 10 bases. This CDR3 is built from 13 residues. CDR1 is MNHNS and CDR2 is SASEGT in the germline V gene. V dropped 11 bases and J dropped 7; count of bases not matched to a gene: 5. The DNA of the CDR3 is TGTGCCGGAGGGACAGGGGAAAATTCACCCCTCCACTTT. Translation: CAGGTGENSPLHF.

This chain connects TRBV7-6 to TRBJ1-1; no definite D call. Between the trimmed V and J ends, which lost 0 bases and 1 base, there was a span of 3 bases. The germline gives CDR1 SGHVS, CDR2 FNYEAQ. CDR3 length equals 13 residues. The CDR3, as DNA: TGTGCCAGCAGCTTAGCCAGGAACACTGAAGCTTTCTTT. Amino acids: CASSLARNTEAFF. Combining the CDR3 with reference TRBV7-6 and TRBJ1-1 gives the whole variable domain GAGVSQSPRYKVTKRGQDVALRCDPISGHVSLYWYRQALGQGPEFLTYFNYEAQQDKSGLPNDRFSAERPEGSISTLTIQRTEQRDSAMYRCASSLARNTEAFFGQGTRLTVV.

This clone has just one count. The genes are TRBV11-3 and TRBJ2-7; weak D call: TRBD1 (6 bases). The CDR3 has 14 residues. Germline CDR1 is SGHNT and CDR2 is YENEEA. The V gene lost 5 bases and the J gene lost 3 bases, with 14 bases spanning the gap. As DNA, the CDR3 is TGTGCCAGCAGCCCCACGGGACACAACTACGAGCAGTACTTC. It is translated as CASSPTGHNYEQYF.

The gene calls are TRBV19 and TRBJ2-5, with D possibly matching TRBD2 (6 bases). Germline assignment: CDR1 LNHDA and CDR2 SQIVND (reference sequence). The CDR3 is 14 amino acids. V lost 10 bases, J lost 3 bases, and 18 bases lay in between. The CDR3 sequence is CATRTRGGEETQYF. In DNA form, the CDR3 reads TGTGCCACCCGTACCCGTGGAGGGGAAGAGACCCAGTACTTC.

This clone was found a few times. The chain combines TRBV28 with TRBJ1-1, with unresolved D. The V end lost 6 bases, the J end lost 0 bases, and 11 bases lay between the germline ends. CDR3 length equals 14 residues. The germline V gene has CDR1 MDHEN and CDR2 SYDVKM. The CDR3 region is CASRRQTLNTEAFF. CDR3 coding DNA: TGTGCCAGCAGGAGACAAACCCTGAACACTGAAGCTTTCTTT.

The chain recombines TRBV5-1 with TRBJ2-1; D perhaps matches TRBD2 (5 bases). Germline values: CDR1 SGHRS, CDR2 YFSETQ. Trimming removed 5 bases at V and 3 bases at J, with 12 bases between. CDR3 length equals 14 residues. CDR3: CASRKSSDYNEQFF. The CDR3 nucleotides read TGCGCCAGCAGGAAGAGTAGCGACTACAATGAGCAGTTCTTC. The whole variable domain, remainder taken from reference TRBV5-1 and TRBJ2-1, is KAGVTQTPRYLIKTRGQQVTLSCSPISGHRSVSWYQQTPGQGLQFLFEYFSETQRNKGNFPGRFSGRQFSNSRSEMNVSTLELGDSALYLCASRKSSDYNEQFFGPGTRLTVL.

CDR3 protein: CASSYGLAGREEQFF. The CDR3, as DNA: TGTGCCAGCAGCTACGGACTAGCGGGCAGGGAGGAGCAGTTCTTC. V is TRBV11-2 and J is TRBJ2-1, with 11 nucleotides matching TRBD2. CDR1 and CDR2 from the germline V gene are SGHAT and FQNNGV. This CDR3 region has 15 residues. V trimming: 4 bases; J trimming: 10 bases; junction bases outside the gene matches: 9.

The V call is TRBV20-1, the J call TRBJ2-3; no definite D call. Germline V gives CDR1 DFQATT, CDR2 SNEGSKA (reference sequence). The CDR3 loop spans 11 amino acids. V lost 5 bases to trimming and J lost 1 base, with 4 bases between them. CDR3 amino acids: CSARRTDTQYF. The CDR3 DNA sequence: TGCAGTGCTCGACGCACAGATACGCAGTATTTT.

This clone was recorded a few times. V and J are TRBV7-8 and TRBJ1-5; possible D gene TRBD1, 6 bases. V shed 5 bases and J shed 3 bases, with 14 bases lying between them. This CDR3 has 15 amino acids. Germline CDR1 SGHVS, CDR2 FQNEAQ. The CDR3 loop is CASSPQTGANQPQHF. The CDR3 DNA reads TGTGCCAGCAGCCCCCAGACAGGAGCCAATCAGCCCCAGCATTTT. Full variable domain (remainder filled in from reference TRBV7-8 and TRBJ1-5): GAGVSQSPRYKVAKRGQDVALRCDPISGHVSLFWYQQALGQGPEFLTYFQNEAQLDKSGLPSDRFFAERPEGSVSTLKIQRTQQEDSAVYLCASSPQTGANQPQHFGDGTRLSIL.

The CDR3 is CASSLERNTEAFF. In DNA, the CDR3 is TGCGCCAGCAGCTTGGAAAGGAACACTGAAGCTTTCTTT. V gene TRBV5-1 combines with J gene TRBJ1-1; D is undetermined. Trimming took off 0 bases at V and 1 base at J, with 4 bases between the two ends. CDR3 length equals 13 residues. The germline gives CDR1 SGHRS, CDR2 YFSETQ.

CDR3 bases: TGTGCCAGAAGCCCTGACACGAGTGAAGCTTTCTTT. Amino acids: CARSPDTSEAFF. The chain uses TRBV5-3 and TRBJ1-1; D is unresolved. TRBV5-3 is filed as an ORF, its function uncertain. CDR3 length equals 12 residues. Trimming shortened V by 4 bases and J by 7 bases, and 11 bases separated the two germline ends.

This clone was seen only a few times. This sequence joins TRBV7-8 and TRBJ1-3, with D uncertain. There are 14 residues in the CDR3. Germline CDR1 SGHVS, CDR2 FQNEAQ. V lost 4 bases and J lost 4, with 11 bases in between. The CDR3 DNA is TGTGCCAGCAGCTCGACGGGATCAGGAAACACCATATATTTT. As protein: CASSSTGSGNTIYF.

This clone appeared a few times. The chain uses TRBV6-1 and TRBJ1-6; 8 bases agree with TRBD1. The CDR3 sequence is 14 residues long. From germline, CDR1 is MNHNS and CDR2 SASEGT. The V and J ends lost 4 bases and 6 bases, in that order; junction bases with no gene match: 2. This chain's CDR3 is CASSGTGSNSPLHF. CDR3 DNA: TGTGCCAGCAGTGGGACAGGGTCTAATTCACCCCTCCACTTT.